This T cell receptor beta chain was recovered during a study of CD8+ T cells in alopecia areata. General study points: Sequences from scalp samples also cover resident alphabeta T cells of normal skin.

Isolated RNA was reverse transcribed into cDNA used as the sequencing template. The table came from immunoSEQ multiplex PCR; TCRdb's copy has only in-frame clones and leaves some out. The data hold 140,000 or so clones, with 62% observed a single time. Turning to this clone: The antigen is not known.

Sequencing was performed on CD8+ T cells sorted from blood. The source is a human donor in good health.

CDR3 coding DNA: TGCAGCGTTGTGTCTTGGACCCAGTACTTC. It codes for CSVVSWTQYF. The chain carries TRBV29-1 and TRBJ2-5, with D unresolved. The CDR3 spans 10 residues. Germline CDR1 and CDR2: SQVTM and ANQGSEA. V dropped 4 bases and J dropped 7 bases, with 7 bases sitting between them. The complete variable domain, with remaining parts taken from reference TRBV29-1 and TRBJ2-5, reads SAVISQKPSRDICQRGTSLTIQCQVDSQVTMMFWYRQQPGQSLTLIATANQGSEATYESGFVIDKFPISRPNLTFSTLTVSNMSPEDSSIYLCSVVSWTQYFGPGTRLLVL.